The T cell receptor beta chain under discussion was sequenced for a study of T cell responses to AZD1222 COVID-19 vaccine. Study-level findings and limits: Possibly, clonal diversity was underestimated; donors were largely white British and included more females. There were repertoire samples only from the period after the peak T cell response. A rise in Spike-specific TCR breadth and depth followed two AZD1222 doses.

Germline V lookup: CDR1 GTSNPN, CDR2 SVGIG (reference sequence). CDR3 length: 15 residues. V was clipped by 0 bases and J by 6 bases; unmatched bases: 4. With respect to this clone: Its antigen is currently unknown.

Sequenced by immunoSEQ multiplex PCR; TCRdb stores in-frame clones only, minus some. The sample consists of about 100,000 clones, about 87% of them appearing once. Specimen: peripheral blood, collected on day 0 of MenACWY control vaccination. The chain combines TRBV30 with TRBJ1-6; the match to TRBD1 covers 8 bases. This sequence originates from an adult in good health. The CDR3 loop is CAWSVRTGLNSPLHF. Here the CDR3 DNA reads TGTGCCTGGAGTGTTCGGACAGGGCTTAATTCACCCCTCCACTTT.